Listed here are 22 T cell receptor beta chains from one sample, sequenced in a study of OX40 agonist ivuxolimab in advanced cancers. TCRdb's copy holds only in-frame clones and misses some; the assay was immunoSEQ multiplex PCR. Here the sample spans 60,000 to 80,000 clones, around 85% being singletons. Source: CD4+ or CD8+ T cells sorted from blood, taken in a trial of the OX40 agonist ivuxolimab. The receptor set was obtained from an adult with an advanced solid tumor such as melanoma, head and neck, liver or kidney cancer.

The V call is TRBV10-1, the J call TRBJ2-3, with a weak D call TRBD2 (6 bases). The CDR3 extends over 15 amino acids. Looked up from germline, CDR1 is WNHNN and CDR2 is SYGVQD (reference sequence). Trimming left V 4 bases short and J 3 bases short, with 14 bases between. The CDR3 region has the DNA TGCGCCAGCAGTGGGGACTCCAAGTCGACAGATACGCAGTATTTT. This sequence encodes CASSGDSKSTDTQYF.

The gene calls are TRBV28 and TRBJ2-4, with D unresolved. The germline V gene encodes CDR1 MDHEN and CDR2 SYDVKM. V dropped 3 bases and J dropped 7 bases, with 10 bases sitting between them. The length of the CDR3 is 13 residues. The CDR3 reads CASSFTPSNIQYF. The CDR3 DNA is TGTGCCAGCAGTTTCACCCCGAGCAACATTCAGTACTTC. Looking up the rest from reference TRBV28 and TRBJ2-4 gives the full variable domain: DVKVTQSSRYLVKRTGEKVFLECVQDMDHENMFWYRQDPGLGLRLIYFSYDVKMKEKGDIPEGYSVSREKKERFSLILESASTNQTSMYLCASSFTPSNIQYFGAGTRLSVL.

This clone was counted between two and nine times. The chain employs TRBV28 and TRBJ2-7; D unclear. V was pared by 7 bases and J by 5 bases, with 21 bases between. Germline V CDR1 and CDR2: MDHEN, SYDVKM. This CDR3 spans 15 amino acids. The CDR3 DNA follows: TGTGCCAGCAAGAAGGAACGCAGCCCCAGTCACGAGCAGTACGTC. It codes for CASKKERSPSHEQYV.

The rearrangement links TRBV5-1 to TRBJ2-5; D remains ambiguous. CDR1 is SGHRS, CDR2 YFSETQ, per germline. This CDR3 region has 14 residues. Trimming cost V 0 bases and J 1 base, with 7 bases left between them. The CDR3, as DNA: TGCGCCAGCAGCTTGGCGGCATTCCAAGAGACCCAGTACTTC. It specifies CASSLAAFQETQYF.

The gene calls are TRBV5-1 and TRBJ2-1; D gene unclear. The CDR3 runs to 16 residues. V was cut by 1 base and J by 2 bases, with 13 bases left in between. The germline gives CDR1 SGHRS, CDR2 YFSETQ. For the CDR3, the DNA is TGCGCCAGCAGCTTGCCGGGCCGCGCCGCCTACAATGAGCAGTTCTTC. It codes for CASSLPGRAAYNEQFF. Full variable domain (remainder filled in from reference TRBV5-1 and TRBJ2-1): KAGVTQTPRYLIKTRGQQVTLSCSPISGHRSVSWYQQTPGQGLQFLFEYFSETQRNKGNFPGRFSGRQFSNSRSEMNVSTLELGDSALYLCASSLPGRAAYNEQFFGPGTRLTVL.

The rearrangement joins TRBV6-1 to TRBJ2-5, with D unresolved. The V end lost 6 bases, the J end lost 2 bases, and 10 bases lay between the germline ends. The CDR3 covers 13 residues. In germline, CDR1 is MNHNS, CDR2 SASEGT. The CDR3: CASSDRSQETQYF. The DNA of the CDR3 is TGTGCCAGCAGCGATAGGTCACAAGAGACCCAGTACTTC.

This sequence joins TRBV4-1 and TRBJ2-7, with TRBD1 matching over 7 bases. Trimming cost V 4 bases and J 4 bases; bases outside gene matches: 10. CDR3 length: 15 residues. Germline CDR1 MGHRA, CDR2 YSYEKL. CDR3 DNA sequence: TGCGCCAGCAGCCTGACGGACAGGTCTTTATACGAGCAGTACTTC. This encodes CASSLTDRSLYEQYF.

The chain joins TRBV29-1 to TRBJ1-2; D may be TRBD1 (5 bases). The V end was cut by 2 bases, the J end by 5 bases, with 24 bases between. Looked up from germline, CDR1 is SQVTM and CDR2 is ANQGSEA. CDR3 length equals 17 residues. The chain's CDR3 is CSVEYRNEGHYRYGYTF. Written as DNA, the CDR3 is TGCAGCGTTGAATACCGTAACGAGGGGCACTATAGGTATGGCTACACCTTC.

The chain joins TRBV7-2 to TRBJ2-1, with 8 nucleotides matching TRBD1. The CDR3 extends over 15 amino acids. CDR1 is SGHTA and CDR2 is FQGNSA in the germline V gene. V shed 3 bases, J shed 9 bases, and the junction held 10 bases outside the gene matches. This CDR3 reads CASSFAGGVLGEQFF. CDR3 bases: TGTGCCAGCAGCTTTGCAGGGGGCGTTCTGGGTGAGCAGTTCTTC. Full variable domain (remainder filled in from reference TRBV7-2 and TRBJ2-1): GAGVSQSPSNKVTEKGKDVELRCDPISGHTALYWYRQSLGQGLEFLIYFQGNSAPDKSGLPSDRFSAERTGGSVSTLTIQRTQQEDSAVYLCASSFAGGVLGEQFFGPGTRLTVL.

The V call is TRBV11-3, the J call TRBJ2-2; no reliable D call. Trimming took 0 bases from V and 2 from J, leaving 7 bases between them. CDR1 and CDR2 from the germline V gene are SGHNT and YENEEA. The CDR3 is 15 residues long. Here the CDR3 DNA reads TGTGCCAGCAGCTTAGATCAGCGAAACACCGGGGAGCTGTTTTTT. Protein product: CASSLDQRNTGELFF.

This clone was seen once. The chain combines TRBV18 with TRBJ2-3, with 8 bases aligning to TRBD1. V shed 6 bases and J 1 base; nucleotides not matched to a gene: 9. The germline gives CDR1 KGHSH, CDR2 LQKENI. CDR3 length: 16 residues. CDR3 residues: CASSRVGTGGTDTQYF. The DNA for the CDR3 is TGTGCCAGCTCCCGGGTTGGGACAGGAGGCACAGATACGCAGTATTTT.

The rearrangement uses TRBV7-7 and TRBJ2-7; D might be TRBD2 (5 bases). Trimming left V 5 bases short and J 2 bases short, with 13 bases between. Germline CDR1 and CDR2: SSHAT and FNYEAQ (reference sequence). The CDR3 loop spans 14 amino acids. The CDR3 loop is CASSPGRGTYEQYF. The DNA of the CDR3 is TGTGCCAGCAGCCCAGGTCGGGGAACCTACGAGCAGTACTTC.

V and J are TRBV11-2 and TRBJ2-7, with 7 bases matching TRBD2. This CDR3 spans 12 amino acids. V shed 4 bases and J 5 bases; nucleotides not matched to a gene: 2. CDR1 and CDR2 (germline): SGHAT, FQNNGV. Written as DNA, the CDR3 is TGTGCCAGCAGCTCGACTAGCCACGAGCAGTACTTC. It specifies CASSSTSHEQYF.

The CDR3 loop reads CASSLVRTGPGTEAFF. DNA for the CDR3: TGTGCCAGCAGCTTGGTGAGGACAGGGCCCGGCACTGAAGCTTTCTTT. This chain uses TRBV5-6 with TRBJ1-1; 8 bases map to TRBD1. Per germline, CDR1 SGHDT and CDR2 YYEEEE. This CDR3 is 16 amino acids long. Trimming at V came to 0 bases and at J to 4 bases, leaving 8 bases not matched to a gene.

The chain is built from TRBV9 and TRBJ2-7, with unresolved D. Trimming took off 5 bases at V and 3 bases at J, with 12 bases between the two ends. The CDR3 is 13 amino acids. Germline CDR1 SGDLS, CDR2 YYNGEE. The DNA for the CDR3 is TGTGCCAGCAGTCCCGGGTACAACTACGAGCAGTACGTC. Translating it yields CASSPGYNYEQYV.

The gene calls are TRBV5-1 and TRBJ2-6; D perhaps matches TRBD1 (6 bases). This CDR3 contains 19 residues. The germline gives CDR1 SGHRS, CDR2 YFSETQ. Trimming removed 4 bases at V and 0 bases at J, with 20 bases between. CDR3 in amino acids: CASSNHRDTSRSGANVLTF. The CDR3 nucleotides are TGCGCCAGCAGCAATCACCGGGACACCTCTCGCTCTGGGGCCAACGTCCTGACTTTC. The whole variable domain, remainder taken from reference TRBV5-1 and TRBJ2-6, is KAGVTQTPRYLIKTRGQQVTLSCSPISGHRSVSWYQQTPGQGLQFLFEYFSETQRNKGNFPGRFSGRQFSNSRSEMNVSTLELGDSALYLCASSNHRDTSRSGANVLTFGAGSRLTVL.

The V and J genes are TRBV19 and TRBJ1-2; D might be TRBD1 (6 bases). From germline, CDR1 is LNHDA and CDR2 SQIVND (reference sequence). Trimming removed 7 bases from V and 7 bases from J, with 16 bases in between. The CDR3 length is 13 residues. Here the CDR3 reads CASIQGSGGGYTF. The DNA of the CDR3 is TGTGCCAGTATCCAGGGGTCTGGTGGTGGCTACACCTTC.

This clone was found once. The CDR3 loop is CASSPWTSGTGELFF. The CDR3, as DNA: TGTGCCAGCAGCCCCTGGACTAGCGGGACCGGGGAGCTGTTTTTT. V gene TRBV7-2 combines with J gene TRBJ2-2; TRBD2 matches 11 bases. The junction had 4 bases not matched to a gene; V was cut back by 5 bases and J by 5 bases. CDR1 and CDR2 (germline): SGHTA, FQGNSA. The CDR3 consists of 15 residues.

The chain couples TRBV6-5 to TRBJ2-7; D gene unclear. Deletions cut 3 bases from V and 4 bases from J, with 10 bases between. This CDR3 contains 13 residues. Germline V CDR1 and CDR2: MNHEY, SVGAGI. CDR3 sequence reads: CASSYSTAYEQYF. The CDR3 nucleotides read TGTGCCAGCAGTTATTCTACAGCGTACGAGCAGTACTTC.

The J gene is TRBJ1-1, the V gene TRBV6-5; D is unclear. Deletions cut 6 bases from V and 6 bases from J, with 14 bases between. In germline, CDR1 is MNHEY, CDR2 SVGAGI. The CDR3 totals 13 residues. The CDR3 DNA reads as TGTGCCAGCAGGCCCCCAAGGTGGGCTGAAGCTTTCTTT. As protein: CASRPPRWAEAFF.

There are a few counts of this clone. J is TRBJ1-1 and V is TRBV7-9; D gene ambiguous. V lost 5 bases, J lost 7 bases, and 14 bases lay in between. Germline V gene data show CDR1 as SEHNR and CDR2 as FQNEAQ (reference sequence). The CDR3 loop spans 13 amino acids. The CDR3 sequence: CASSQQSGSEAFF. The CDR3 nucleotides read TGTGCCAGCAGCCAACAATCAGGTAGTGAAGCTTTCTTT.

This sequence joins TRBV4-1 and TRBJ2-5; D gene ambiguous. V was clipped by 2 bases and J by 2 bases, with 9 bases between them. This CDR3 has 14 residues. The V gene's germline CDR1 is MGHRA and CDR2 YSYEKL. CDR3 in amino acids: CASSQLGVQETQYF. As DNA, the CDR3 is TGCGCCAGCAGCCAACTTGGAGTACAAGAGACCCAGTACTTC.